A single sample gave rise to the 5 T cell receptor beta chains below, sequenced in a study of PD-L1 blockade in urothelial cancer. Produced via immunoSEQ multiplex PCR; TCRdb's table is partial and in-frame only. The sample holds roughly 39,000 clones, around 89% seen once. This specimen was PBMCs, taken around atezolizumab (anti-PD-L1) treatment. These receptors all stem from a man aged 55-75 years with urothelial cancer.

With respect to this clone: Other DNA sequences in the sample encode the same CDR3. The gene calls are TRBV5-6 and TRBJ1-4, with 8 nucleotides matching TRBD1. J was trimmed by 8 bases and V by 5 bases; bases with no gene match: 11. CDR1 is SGHDT and CDR2 is YYEEEE in the germline V gene. This CDR3 is built from 15 residues. The CDR3 loop reads CASRVGQGGNEKLFF. CDR3 in DNA: TGTGCCAGCAGGGTCGGACAGGGAGGGAACGAAAAACTGTTTTTT.

The CDR3 DNA sequence: TGCGCCAGCAGCCCCACTAGATCCCTAGCCGGCAATGAGCAGTTCTTC. This sequence encodes CASSPTRSLAGNEQFF. This sequence joins TRBV5-1 and TRBJ2-1; perhaps TRBD2 as D (5 bases). Between the trimmed V and J ends, which lost 4 bases and 6 bases, there was a span of 20 bases. The germline V gene has CDR1 SGHRS and CDR2 YFSETQ. The CDR3 spans 16 residues. The variable domain in full, completed from reference TRBV5-1 and TRBJ2-1, reads KAGVTQTPRYLIKTRGQQVTLSCSPISGHRSVSWYQQTPGQGLQFLFEYFSETQRNKGNFPGRFSGRQFSNSRSEMNVSTLELGDSALYLCASSPTRSLAGNEQFFGPGTRLTVL.

The chain joins TRBV28 to TRBJ2-3; 9 nucleotides align to TRBD1. The ends lost 5 bases at V and 10 bases at J; junction bases unmatched: 16. Germline V lookup: CDR1 MDHEN, CDR2 SYDVKM. CDR3 length: 16 residues. The CDR3 reads CASSLAGTGTHVAQYF. CDR3 in DNA: TGTGCCAGCAGTCTAGCCGGGACAGGGACTCACGTAGCGCAGTATTTT.

This clone turned up a few times. The CDR3 nucleotides read TGTGCCACACAGGGGACAGGGGGCCGGAATCAGCCCCAGCATTTT. Protein: CATQGTGGRNQPQHF. The gene calls are TRBV5-4 and TRBJ1-5; 12 nucleotides line up with TRBD1. Germline CDR1 and CDR2: SGHNT and YYREEE (reference sequence). The CDR3 contains 15 residues. V shed 9 bases, J shed 4 bases, and the junction held 8 bases outside the gene matches.

J is TRBJ1-6 and V is TRBV29-1, with D hard to call. Germline CDR1 is SQVTM and CDR2 is ANQGSEA. This CDR3 has 15 amino acids. With 4 bases removed from V and 9 bases from J, the gap between germline ends came to 19 bases. The CDR3 loop reads CSVAEAWPSASPLHF. CDR3 nucleotides: TGCAGCGTTGCGGAGGCTTGGCCGTCTGCTTCACCCCTCCACTTT.